The 22 T cell receptor beta chains presented below share a single source sample, sequenced in a study of blood T cell repertoires in COVID-19. Sequencing was performed with immunoSEQ multiplex PCR; in TCRdb, only in-frame clones are kept and a portion is missing. In the table there are under 550,000 clones, approximately 90% of which are singletons. Source material: peripheral blood. All receptors derive from a man younger than 35 with COVID-19, enrolled during active disease.

CDR3 DNA: TGTGCCAGCAGACGACAGGGGGCAGATTCACCCCTCCACTTT. It translates to CASRRQGADSPLHF. This rearrangement joins TRBV6-5 to TRBJ1-6, with 10 bases fitting TRBD1. There are 14 residues in the CDR3. Trimming took 6 bases from V and 8 from J; bases not matched to a gene: 4. Germline CDR1 reads MNHEY; CDR2 reads SVGAGI.

The V and J genes are TRBV3-1 (or the pseudogene TRBV3-2) and TRBJ2-3, with D possibly TRBD2 on 7 matching bases. Between the trimmed V and J ends, which lost 3 bases and 3 bases, there was a span of 13 bases. CDR3 length: 15 amino acids. Looked up from germline, CDR1 is LGHDT and CDR2 is YNNKEL (reference sequence). In DNA, the CDR3 is TGTGCCAGCAGCCACCGGGGGGCCGGGACAGATACGCAGTATTTT. It translates to CASSHRGAGTDTQYF.

This chain's CDR3 is CASSPSGQPQHF. For the CDR3, the DNA is TGTGCCAGCAGTCCCTCCGGGCAGCCCCAGCATTTT. The chain employs TRBV6-5 and TRBJ1-5; no reliable D call. V lost 5 bases and J 7 bases, leaving 9 bases between the germline ends. The CDR3 is 12 amino acids. Per germline, CDR1 MNHEY and CDR2 SVGAGI.

The chain links TRBV5-1 to TRBJ1-4, with 7 bases identical to TRBD1. CDR1 and CDR2 (germline): SGHRS, YFSETQ. The V and J ends lost 4 bases and 0 bases, in that order; junction bases with no gene match: 3. The CDR3 sequence is 15 residues long. The CDR3 DNA reads TGCGCCAGCAGCCAGCAGGGGGCAACTAATGAAAAACTGTTTTTT. Protein sequence: CASSQQGATNEKLFF.

This rearrangement joins TRBV5-4 to TRBJ2-3, with 7 bases aligning to TRBD2. CDR1 SGHNT and CDR2 YYREEE come from the germline V gene (reference sequence). Trimming removed 1 base from V and 6 bases from J; junction bases left unmatched: 5. CDR3 size: 14 residues. The CDR3 spells CASSLSVSGDTQYF. The CDR3 nucleotides are TGTGCCAGCAGCTTGAGCGTTAGCGGGGATACGCAGTATTTT. The full variable domain, completed using reference TRBV5-4 and TRBJ2-3, is ETGVTQSPTHLIKTRGQQVTLRCSSQSGHNTVSWYQQALGQGPQFIFQYYREEENGRGNFPPRFSGLQFPNYSSELNVNALELDDSALYLCASSLSVSGDTQYFGPGTRLTVL.

This clone was found once. This chain uses TRBV23-1 with TRBJ2-7; a weak D match, TRBD1 (5 bases). TRBV23-1 belongs to the ORF category, with a function that is uncertain. The CDR3 is made up of 17 amino acids. With 0 bases removed from V and 0 bases from J, the gap between germline ends came to 15 bases. The CDR3 nucleotides read TGCGCCAGCAGTCAATCGATTTCGGGTGACAGCTCCTACGAGCAGTACTTC. Its translation: CASSQSISGDSSYEQYF.

The genes are TRBV27 and TRBJ2-3, with no clear D. Germline assignment: CDR1 MNHEY and CDR2 SMNVEV (reference sequence). Trimming removed 5 bases from V and 5 bases from J, with 11 bases in between. The CDR3 spans 13 residues. CDR3 in amino acids: CASSPKPGDTQYF. The CDR3 DNA follows: TGTGCCAGCAGTCCAAAACCGGGAGATACGCAGTATTTT.

This clone was counted between two and nine times. This chain links TRBV9 with TRBJ2-2; perhaps TRBD2 as D (6 bases). Germline V gene sequence: CDR1 SGDLS, CDR2 YYNGEE. The CDR3 covers 16 residues. V lost 0 bases, J lost 2 bases, and 11 bases lay in between. The DNA of the CDR3 is TGTGCCAGCAGCGTAGCTGGGGGAGGAAACACCGGGGAGCTGTTTTTT. It yields the protein CASSVAGGGNTGELFF.

This chain uses TRBV5-4 with TRBJ2-5; TRBD1 matches at 10 bases. The V gene end was trimmed by 0 bases and the J gene end by 5 bases; junction bases not matched to a gene: 4. CDR3 size: 15 residues. Per the germline V gene, CDR1 is SGHNT and CDR2 is YYREEE (reference sequence). CDR3 nucleotides: TGTGCCAGCAGCTTGGGAGGGACAGGGGACGAGACCCAGTACTTC. Translation: CASSLGGTGDETQYF.

The V and J genes are TRBV6-4 and TRBJ1-6, with unresolved D. Deletions cut 0 bases from V and 9 bases from J, with 9 bases between. This CDR3 spans 14 amino acids. Germline V gene lookup returns CDR1 MRHNA and CDR2 SNTAGT. The CDR3 coding sequence is TGTGCCAGCAGTGACTCGGTCTCCGGTTCACCCCTCCACTTT. This gives the protein CASSDSVSGSPLHF.

The V and J genes are TRBV5-1 and TRBJ2-3, with a possible D match to TRBD1 (5 bases). The CDR3 covers 14 residues. V was trimmed by 0 bases and J by 2 bases, leaving 7 bases between them. Germline V gene lookup returns CDR1 SGHRS and CDR2 YFSETQ. The CDR3 DNA sequence: TGCGCCAGCAGCTTGGGACAGCACACAGATACGCAGTATTTT. Protein product: CASSLGQHTDTQYF.

This sequence joins TRBV5-1 and TRBJ2-3; D gene uncertain. The CDR3 is made up of 15 amino acids. The ends were cut back, 0 bases at V and 2 bases at J, with 10 bases in the middle. Looked up from germline, CDR1 is SGHRS and CDR2 is YFSETQ. CDR3 nucleotide sequence: TGCGCCAGCAGCTTGGCTCGCAGGTCCACAGATACGCAGTATTTT. Its translation: CASSLARRSTDTQYF.

The chain joins TRBV19 to TRBJ1-4; D is ambiguous. CDR3 length: 15 residues. The V end lost 3 bases, the J end lost 7 bases, and 15 bases lay between the germline ends. Germline CDR1 is LNHDA and CDR2 is SQIVND (reference sequence). CDR3 in amino acids: CASSISGNFGEKLFF. CDR3 coding DNA: TGTGCCAGTAGTATTTCGGGGAATTTTGGTGAAAAACTGTTTTTT.

V usage is TRBV6-2 or TRBV6-3 and J usage is TRBJ2-7; 11 nucleotides agree with TRBD2. The germline V gene encodes CDR1 MNHEY and CDR2 SVGEGT. CDR3 length: 15 amino acids. After removal of 2 bases from V and 2 bases from J, the junction contained 2 bases not matched to a gene. The CDR3 bases are TGTGCCAGCAGTTACGCTAGCGGGGGGCCCTACGAGCAGTACTTC. The encoded protein is CASSYASGGPYEQYF.

The chain combines TRBV10-1 with TRBJ2-5, with D perhaps TRBD1 (7 bases). Germline V CDR1 and CDR2: WNHNN, SYGVQD (reference sequence). V was pared by 8 bases and J by 4 bases, with 17 bases between. This CDR3 region has 14 residues. Written as DNA, the CDR3 is TGCGCCAGCGGTGGAGGGGGCGTTGGAGAGACCCAGTACTTC. Translation: CASGGGGVGETQYF.

This chain links TRBV3-1 (or the pseudogene TRBV3-2) with TRBJ1-2; weak D call: TRBD1 (6 bases). Trimming took 3 bases from V and 6 from J, leaving 8 bases between them. From germline, CDR1 is LGHDT and CDR2 YNNKEL (reference sequence). The CDR3 length is 12 residues. The CDR3 nucleotides read TGTGCCAGCAGCCATCCAGGGGATGGCTACACCTTC. Its translation is CASSHPGDGYTF.

The chain links TRBV6-6 to TRBJ1-6, with TRBD1 identical over 8 bases. J gave up 5 bases and V 6 bases, and 12 bases lay outside the gene matches. In germline, CDR1 is MNHNY, CDR2 SVGAGI (reference sequence). The CDR3 length is 17 residues. For the CDR3, the DNA is TGTGCCAGCAGACGACTTTTTGACAGGGGAGATAATTCACCCCTCCACTTT. Translating it yields CASRRLFDRGDNSPLHF.

The sample holds one count of this clone. The rearrangement links TRBV19 to TRBJ2-3, with 11 bases matching TRBD2. CDR3 length: 13 amino acids. Trimming cost V 10 bases and J 3 bases; bases outside gene matches: 3. Germline V gives CDR1 LNHDA, CDR2 SQIVND (reference sequence). The CDR3 here is CAIGLAGTDTQYF. The CDR3 nucleotides are TGTGCCATCGGACTAGCGGGTACAGATACGCAGTATTTT.

The chain uses TRBV5-1 and TRBJ2-5; TRBD2 agrees at 15 bases. The ends lost 3 bases at V and 3 bases at J; junction bases unmatched: 0. The CDR3 spans 15 residues. Looked up from germline, CDR1 is SGHRS and CDR2 is YFSETQ. The DNA of the CDR3 is TGCGCCAGCAGCTGGACTAGCGGGGGGGAAGAGACCCAGTACTTC. Translation: CASSWTSGGEETQYF. The whole variable domain, remainder taken from reference TRBV5-1 and TRBJ2-5, is KAGVTQTPRYLIKTRGQQVTLSCSPISGHRSVSWYQQTPGQGLQFLFEYFSETQRNKGNFPGRFSGRQFSNSRSEMNVSTLELGDSALYLCASSWTSGGEETQYFGPGTRLLVL.

The gene calls are TRBV6-1 and TRBJ1-6; D not certain. The CDR3 is 14 residues long. Germline assignment: CDR1 MNHNS and CDR2 SASEGT. V shed 2 bases and J shed 9 bases, with 11 bases lying between them. The CDR3 sequence: CASSERGSVSPLHF. CDR3 in DNA: TGTGCCAGCAGTGAAAGAGGGTCCGTTTCACCCCTCCACTTT.

The gene calls are TRBV6-5 and TRBJ2-2, with D perhaps TRBD2 (6 bases). CDR3 size: 15 residues. Germline V lookup: CDR1 MNHEY, CDR2 SVGAGI. V lost 7 bases and J lost 7, with 19 bases in between. CDR3 region: CASTPSRPGGGELFF. The CDR3 coding sequence is TGTGCCAGCACTCCAAGCCGACCCGGGGGCGGGGAGCTGTTTTTT.

The gene calls are TRBV7-9 and TRBJ2-7, with 8 bases that match TRBD1. The CDR3 covers 15 residues. Germline assignment: CDR1 SEHNR and CDR2 FQNEAQ (reference sequence). The J segment lost 2 bases and the V segment lost 0 bases, leaving 3 bases of the junction unmatched. The CDR3 sequence: CASSLARTGTYEQYF. CDR3 sequence (DNA): TGTGCCAGCAGCTTAGCCAGGACAGGGACCTACGAGCAGTACTTC.